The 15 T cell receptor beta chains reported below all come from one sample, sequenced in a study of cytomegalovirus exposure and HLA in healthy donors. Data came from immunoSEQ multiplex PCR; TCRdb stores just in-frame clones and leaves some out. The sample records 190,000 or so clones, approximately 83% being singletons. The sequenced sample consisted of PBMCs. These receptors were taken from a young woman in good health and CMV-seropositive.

The CDR3 DNA is TGTGCCAGCAGCTTAAGACTGTTCGGAGGGGCCGGGGAGCTGTTTTTT. Encoded protein: CASSLRLFGGAGELFF. V is TRBV13 and J is TRBJ2-2; TRBD2 is a possible D gene (6 bases). From germline, CDR1 is PRHDT and CDR2 FYEKMQ (reference sequence). The CDR3 totals 16 residues. The V end was cut by 2 bases, the J end by 6 bases, with 16 bases between.

The CDR3 DNA follows: TGTGCCAGTAGTATAGATAGGGGACAGTCCTTTACCGGGGAGCTGTTTTTT. The encoded protein is CASSIDRGQSFTGELFF. The gene calls are TRBV19 and TRBJ2-2, with 7 bases identical to TRBD1. The CDR3 extends over 17 amino acids. The germline V gene has CDR1 LNHDA and CDR2 SQIVND (reference sequence). Trimming removed 0 bases from V and 5 bases from J; junction bases left unmatched: 9. The variable domain in full, completed from reference TRBV19 and TRBJ2-2, reads DGGITQSPKYLFRKEGQNVTLSCEQNLNHDAMYWYRQDPGQGLRLIYYSQIVNDFQKGDIAEGYSVSREKKESFPLTVTSAQKNPTAFYLCASSIDRGQSFTGELFFGEGSRLTVL.

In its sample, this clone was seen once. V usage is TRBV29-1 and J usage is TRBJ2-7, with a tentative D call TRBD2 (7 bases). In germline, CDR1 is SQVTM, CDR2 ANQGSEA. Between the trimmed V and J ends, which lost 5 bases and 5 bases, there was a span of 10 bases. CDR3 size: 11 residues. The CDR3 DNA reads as TGCAGCGTTAAGGGGGGGGACGAGCAGTACTTC. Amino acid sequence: CSVKGGDEQYF.

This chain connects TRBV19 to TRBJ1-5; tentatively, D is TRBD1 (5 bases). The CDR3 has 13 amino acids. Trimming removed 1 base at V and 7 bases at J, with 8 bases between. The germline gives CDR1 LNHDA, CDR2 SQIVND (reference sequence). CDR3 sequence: CASSIVSGQPQHF. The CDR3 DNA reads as TGTGCCAGTAGTATAGTGTCAGGGCAGCCCCAGCATTTT.

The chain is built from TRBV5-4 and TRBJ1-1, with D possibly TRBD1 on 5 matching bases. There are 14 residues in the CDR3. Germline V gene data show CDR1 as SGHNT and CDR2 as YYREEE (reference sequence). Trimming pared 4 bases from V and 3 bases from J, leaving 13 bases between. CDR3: CASSRGRGDTEAFF. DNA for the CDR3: TGTGCCAGCAGCCGTGGTCGGGGGGACACTGAAGCTTTCTTT.

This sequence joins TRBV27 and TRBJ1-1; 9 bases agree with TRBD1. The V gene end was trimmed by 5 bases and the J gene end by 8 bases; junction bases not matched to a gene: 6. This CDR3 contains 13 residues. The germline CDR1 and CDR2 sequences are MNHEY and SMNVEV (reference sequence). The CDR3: CASSGQGIREAFF. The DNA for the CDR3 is TGTGCCAGCAGTGGACAGGGGATAAGGGAAGCTTTCTTT.

CDR3: CASSGAPGNTIYF. CDR3 bases: TGTGCCAGCAGTGGCGCTCCTGGAAACACCATATATTTT. This chain connects TRBV2 to TRBJ1-3; D remains unclear. V dropped 4 bases and J dropped 2 bases, with 6 bases sitting between them. The CDR3 runs 13 residues. Looked up from germline, CDR1 is SNHLY and CDR2 is FYNNEI.

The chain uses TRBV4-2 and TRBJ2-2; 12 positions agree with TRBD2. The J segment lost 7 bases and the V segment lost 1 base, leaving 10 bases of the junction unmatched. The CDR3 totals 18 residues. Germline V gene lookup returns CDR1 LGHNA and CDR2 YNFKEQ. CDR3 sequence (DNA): TGTGCCAGCAGCCAAGGGCTCCCTAGCGGGGGGGACGGCGGGGAGCTGTTTTTT. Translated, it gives CASSQGLPSGGDGGELFF.

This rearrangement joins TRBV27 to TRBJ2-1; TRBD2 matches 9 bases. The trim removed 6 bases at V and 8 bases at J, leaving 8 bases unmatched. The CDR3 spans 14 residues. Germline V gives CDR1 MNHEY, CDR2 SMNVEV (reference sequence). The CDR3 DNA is TGTGCCAGCAGGGCTAGCGGGGTTTGGGATGAGCAGTTCTTC. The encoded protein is CASRASGVWDEQFF.

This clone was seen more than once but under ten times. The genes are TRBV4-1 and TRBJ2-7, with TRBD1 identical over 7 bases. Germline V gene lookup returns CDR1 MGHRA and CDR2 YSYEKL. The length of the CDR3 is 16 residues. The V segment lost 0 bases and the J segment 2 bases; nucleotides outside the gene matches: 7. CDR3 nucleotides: TGCGCCAGCAGCCAAGACCCGACAGGGCTTCCCTACGAGCAGTACTTC. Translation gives CASSQDPTGLPYEQYF.

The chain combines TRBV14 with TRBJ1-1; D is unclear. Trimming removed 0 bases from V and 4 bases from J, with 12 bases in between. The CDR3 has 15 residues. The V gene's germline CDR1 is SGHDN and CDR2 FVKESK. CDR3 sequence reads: CASSQDLGRSTEAFF. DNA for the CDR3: TGTGCCAGCAGCCAAGATCTTGGTCGGAGCACTGAAGCTTTCTTT.

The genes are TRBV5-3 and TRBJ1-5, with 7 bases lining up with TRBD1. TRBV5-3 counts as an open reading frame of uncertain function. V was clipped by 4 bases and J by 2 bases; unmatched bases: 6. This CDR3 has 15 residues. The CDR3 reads CARSLGQRGNQPQHF. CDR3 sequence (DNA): TGTGCCAGAAGCCTGGGACAGCGCGGCAATCAGCCCCAGCATTTT.

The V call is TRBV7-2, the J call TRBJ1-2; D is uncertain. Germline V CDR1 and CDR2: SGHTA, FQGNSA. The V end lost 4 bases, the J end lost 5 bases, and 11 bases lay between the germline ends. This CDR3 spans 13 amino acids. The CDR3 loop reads CASSSPRGYGYTF. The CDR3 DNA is TGTGCCAGCAGCTCCCCTCGCGGGTATGGCTACACCTTC. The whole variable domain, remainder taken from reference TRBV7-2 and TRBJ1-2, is GAGVSQSPSNKVTEKGKDVELRCDPISGHTALYWYRQSLGQGLEFLIYFQGNSAPDKSGLPSDRFSAERTGGSVSTLTIQRTQQEDSAVYLCASSSPRGYGYTFGSGTRLTVV.

The CDR3 sequence is CASSKEYSQANYGYTF. The CDR3, as DNA: TGTGCCAGTAGTAAGGAGTATTCCCAAGCTAACTATGGCTACACCTTC. The chain recombines TRBV19 with TRBJ1-2; D not certain. CDR1 is LNHDA and CDR2 is SQIVND in the germline V gene (reference sequence). V gave up 4 bases and J gave up 0 bases, with 15 bases separating them. The CDR3 is 16 residues long.

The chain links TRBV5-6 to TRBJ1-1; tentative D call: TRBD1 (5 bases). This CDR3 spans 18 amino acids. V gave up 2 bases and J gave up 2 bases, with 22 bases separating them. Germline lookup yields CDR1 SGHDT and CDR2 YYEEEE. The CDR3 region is CASSLGYGSKGKNTEAFF. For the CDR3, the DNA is TGTGCCAGCAGCTTAGGATACGGGAGTAAGGGGAAAAACACTGAAGCTTTCTTT.